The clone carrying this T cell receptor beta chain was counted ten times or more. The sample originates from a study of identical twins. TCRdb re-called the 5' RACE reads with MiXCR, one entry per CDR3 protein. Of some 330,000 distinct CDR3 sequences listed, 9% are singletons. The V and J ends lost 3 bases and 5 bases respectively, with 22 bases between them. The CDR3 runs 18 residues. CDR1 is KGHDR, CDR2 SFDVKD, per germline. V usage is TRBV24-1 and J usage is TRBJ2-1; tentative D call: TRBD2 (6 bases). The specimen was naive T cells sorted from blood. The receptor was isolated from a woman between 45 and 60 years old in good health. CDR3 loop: CATSDPLASRWEDNEQFF. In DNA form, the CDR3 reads TGTGCCACCAGTGATCCCTTAGCATCGCGGTGGGAGGACAATGAGCAGTTCTTC.